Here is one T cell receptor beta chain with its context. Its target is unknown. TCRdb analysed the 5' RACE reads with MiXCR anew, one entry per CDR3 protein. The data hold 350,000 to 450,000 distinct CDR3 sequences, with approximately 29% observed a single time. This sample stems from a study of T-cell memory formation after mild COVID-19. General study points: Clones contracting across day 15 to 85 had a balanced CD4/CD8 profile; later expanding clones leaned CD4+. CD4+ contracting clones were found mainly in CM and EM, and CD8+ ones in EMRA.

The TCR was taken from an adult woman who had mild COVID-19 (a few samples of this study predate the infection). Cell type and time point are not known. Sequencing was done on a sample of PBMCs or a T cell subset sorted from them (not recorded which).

CDR3 loop: CASSYSMGDTQYF. CDR3 in DNA: TGTGCCAGCAGTTACTCGATGGGCGATACGCAGTATTTT. The rearrangement links TRBV6-6 to TRBJ2-3; D is unclear. Germline V gene data show CDR1 as MNHNY and CDR2 as SVGAGI (reference sequence). The CDR3 is 13 residues long. V lost 0 bases and J lost 6, with 7 bases in between.